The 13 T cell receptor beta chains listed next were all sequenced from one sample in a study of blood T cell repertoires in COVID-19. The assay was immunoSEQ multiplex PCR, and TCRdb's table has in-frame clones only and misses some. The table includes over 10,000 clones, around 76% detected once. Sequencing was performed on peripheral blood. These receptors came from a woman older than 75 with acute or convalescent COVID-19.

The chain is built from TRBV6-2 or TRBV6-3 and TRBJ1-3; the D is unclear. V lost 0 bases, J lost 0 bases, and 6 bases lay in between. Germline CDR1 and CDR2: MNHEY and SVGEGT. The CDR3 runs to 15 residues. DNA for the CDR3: TGTGCCAGCAGTTACTCGAGGGTCTCTGGAAACACCATATATTTT. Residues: CASSYSRVSGNTIYF.

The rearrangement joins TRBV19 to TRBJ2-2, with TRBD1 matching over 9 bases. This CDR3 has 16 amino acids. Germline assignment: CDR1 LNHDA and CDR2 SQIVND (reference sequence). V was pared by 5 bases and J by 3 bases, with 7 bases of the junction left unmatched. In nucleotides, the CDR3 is TGTGCCAGTAGTCCCCGGACAGGGGCGGACACCGGGGAGCTGTTTTTT. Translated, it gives CASSPRTGADTGELFF.

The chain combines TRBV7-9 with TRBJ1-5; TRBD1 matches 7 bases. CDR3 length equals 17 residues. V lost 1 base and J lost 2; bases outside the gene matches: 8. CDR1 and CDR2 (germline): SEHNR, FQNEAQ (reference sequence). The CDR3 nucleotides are TGTGCCAGCAGCTTAGGAGCAGGGGGTAGGGGCAATCAGCCCCAGCATTTT. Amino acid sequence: CASSLGAGGRGNQPQHF.

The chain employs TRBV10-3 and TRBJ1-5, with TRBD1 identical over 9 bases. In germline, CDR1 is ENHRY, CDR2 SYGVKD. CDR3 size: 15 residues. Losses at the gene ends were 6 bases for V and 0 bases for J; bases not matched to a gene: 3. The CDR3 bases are TGTGCCATCAGCGGGACAGGGTATAGCAATCAGCCCCAGCATTTT. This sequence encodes CAISGTGYSNQPQHF.

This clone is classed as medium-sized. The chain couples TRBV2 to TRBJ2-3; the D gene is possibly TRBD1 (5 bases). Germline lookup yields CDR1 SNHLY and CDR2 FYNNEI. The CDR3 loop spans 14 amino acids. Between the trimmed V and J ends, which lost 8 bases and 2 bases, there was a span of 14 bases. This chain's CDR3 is CASLNRGYTDTQYF. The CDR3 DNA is TGTGCCAGCTTGAATAGGGGTTACACAGATACGCAGTATTTT.

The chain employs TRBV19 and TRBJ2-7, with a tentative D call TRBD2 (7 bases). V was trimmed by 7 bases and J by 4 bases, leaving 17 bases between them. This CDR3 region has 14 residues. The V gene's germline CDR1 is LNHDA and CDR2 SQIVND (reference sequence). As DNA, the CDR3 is TGTGCCAGTAAACGAACAGGGAGGGGTTACGAGCAGTACTTC. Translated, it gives CASKRTGRGYEQYF.

The CDR3: CSASGLAGVAETQYF. DNA of the CDR3: TGCAGTGCTAGTGGTCTAGCAGGGGTTGCCGAGACCCAGTACTTC. The V and J genes are TRBV20-1 and TRBJ2-5; possible D gene TRBD1, 6 bases. The CDR3 is 15 amino acids. Trimming stripped 3 bases from V and 5 bases from J, with 19 bases between. Germline values: CDR1 DFQATT, CDR2 SNEGSKA (reference sequence).

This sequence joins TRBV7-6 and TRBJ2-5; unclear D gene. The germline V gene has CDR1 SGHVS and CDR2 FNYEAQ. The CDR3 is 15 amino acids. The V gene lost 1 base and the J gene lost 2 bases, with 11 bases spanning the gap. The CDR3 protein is CASSLGGTLQETQYF. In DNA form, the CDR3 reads TGTGCCAGCAGCTTAGGAGGCACTTTACAAGAGACCCAGTACTTC.

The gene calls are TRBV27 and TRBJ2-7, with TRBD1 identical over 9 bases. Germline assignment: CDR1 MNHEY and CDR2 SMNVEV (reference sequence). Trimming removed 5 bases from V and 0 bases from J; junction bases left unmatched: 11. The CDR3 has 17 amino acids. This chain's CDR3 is CASSRQPGQGSSYEQYF. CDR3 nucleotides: TGTGCCAGCAGTCGTCAACCGGGACAGGGAAGCTCCTACGAGCAGTACTTC.

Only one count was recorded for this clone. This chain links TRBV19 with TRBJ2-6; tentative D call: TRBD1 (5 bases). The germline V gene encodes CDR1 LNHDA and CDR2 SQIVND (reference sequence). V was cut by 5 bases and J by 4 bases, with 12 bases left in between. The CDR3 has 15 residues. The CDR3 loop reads CASSYGATGANVLTF. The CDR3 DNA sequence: TGTGCCAGTAGTTATGGGGCGACCGGGGCCAACGTCCTGACTTTC.

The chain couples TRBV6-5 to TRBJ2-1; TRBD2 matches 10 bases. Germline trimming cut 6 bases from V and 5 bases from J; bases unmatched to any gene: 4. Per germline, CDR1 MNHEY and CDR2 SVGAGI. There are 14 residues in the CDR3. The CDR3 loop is CASRGTSDHNEQFF. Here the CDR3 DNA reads TGTGCCAGCAGGGGGACTAGCGACCACAATGAGCAGTTCTTC.

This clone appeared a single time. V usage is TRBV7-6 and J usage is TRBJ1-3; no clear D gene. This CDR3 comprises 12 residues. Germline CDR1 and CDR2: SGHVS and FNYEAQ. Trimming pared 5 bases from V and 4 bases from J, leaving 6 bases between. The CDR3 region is CASSPEGNTIYF. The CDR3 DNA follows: TGTGCCAGCAGCCCTGAGGGAAACACCATATATTTT.

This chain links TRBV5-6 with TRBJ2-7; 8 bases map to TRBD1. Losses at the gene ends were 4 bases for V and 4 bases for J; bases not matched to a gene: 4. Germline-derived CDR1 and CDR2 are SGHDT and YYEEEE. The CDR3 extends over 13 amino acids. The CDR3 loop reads CASSPWDRYEQYF. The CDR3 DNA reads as TGTGCCAGCAGCCCCTGGGACAGGTACGAGCAGTACTTC.